This TCR beta chain derives from a study of blood T cell repertoires in COVID-19. For the study at large: Sources were T cells, B-cell-depleted T cells, or PBMCs; the material itself was cDNA or gDNA.

CDR3 length equals 17 residues. The germline CDR1 and CDR2 sequences are SGHNT and YENEEA. J was trimmed by 1 base and V by 2 bases; bases with no gene match: 4. Original processing notes: Quantification of nucleated cells was approximated via reference gene primer amplification. Repertoires were generated with immunoSEQ multiplex PCR, while TCRdb's copy carries only in-frame clones and drops some. V and J calls and clone size are given by that table; D and trimming were obtained from the DNA. The sample contains under 200,000 clones, 87% of which appear only once. Individuals aged 18 to 89 years were recruited from approximately 24 US areas. Donors in Cohort 3 counted as recovered after two negative PCRs, clearance, or symptom resolution.

Sequenced material: PBMCs or T cells enriched from blood (not recorded which). This TCR came from a woman between 50 and 59 years old who had recovered from COVID-19. The gene calls are TRBV11-3 and TRBJ2-6; the match to TRBD1 covers 8 bases. The CDR3 nucleotides read TGTGCCAGCAGCTTACAGGGGGCTATTTCTGGGGCCAACGTCCTGACTTTC. This encodes CASSLQGAISGANVLTF.